This T cell receptor beta chain was obtained from a study of T cells in placental villitis. About the study as a whole: To test an allograft-versus-infection hypothesis, the study compared placental TCR-beta repertoires across three groups: villitis of unknown etiology, unaffected controls matched for gestational age, and infectious villitis. Points the paper makes about the study in general: Sequencing bulk tissue could not tell helper, regulatory or cytotoxic T cells apart, could not separate maternal from fetal T cells, and left out gamma-delta receptors. Small amounts of decidua were contained in the paraffin blocks, so some of the captured T cells, especially in controls, may have been decidual rather than villous infiltrates. In villitis of unknown etiology, the expanded clones were mostly private to each individual placenta, which suggests that there was no single initiating antigen. Clonality was higher in villitis of unknown etiology placentae than in controls (median about 0.059 versus 0.0061, p=0.0025), a result indicating clonal expansion. CMV-specific clone frequencies were higher in infectious CMV cases than in villitis of unknown etiology (around 0.01 vs 0.001), and the villitis of unknown etiology frequencies did not differ from those of controls.

The germline V gene (reference sequence) yields MNHEY for CDR1 and SMNVEV for CDR2. The germline ends are 12 bases apart after V is trimmed by 3 bases and J by 6 bases. Measured from the cysteine to the phenylalanine, the CDR3 is 14 residues long. Just the 42-base CDR3 DNA is kept, in frame starting at base 1. Amplification of TCR-beta CDR3 regions from genomic DNA was performed with the immunoSEQ v4 bias-controlled multiplex PCR assay, which was run blinded to group allocation. To estimate the quantities of nucleated cells and T cells in each sample, reference gene primers were included together with the TCR-beta primers. Sequencing of the libraries was performed on an Illumina MiSeq with a 100-cycle paired-end protocol. The authors' analysis ran thus. In the immunoSEQ Analyzer software, diversity and richness were calculated, with richness measured by iChao1 and clonality based on Pielou evenness and Shannon diversity on a 0-1 scale where a higher value means less diversity. CDR3 amino acid sequences together with V/J genes were queried against VDJdb for CMV, EBV and influenza A specificities, with confidence 3 and substitution 2 applied. TCR-beta amino acid clonotype overlap between villitis of unknown etiology, infectious villitis and control repertoires was assessed with the Morisita-Horn index. The immuneACCESS repertoire file appears here via TCRdb, limited to in-frame rearrangements. These files lack a portion of the clones; in checked studies, under half of the deficit traces to unresolved V genes, and the cause of the others is not known. From that table come the V and J calls and clone size; the DNA was used to work out D and trimming. This sample comprises roughly 1,500 clones, 83% of them detected only once. Of the sample, 7.5% to 8% falls within the top ten clones.

Ten placentae with a pathological diagnosis of high-grade villitis of unknown etiology were selected using the Amsterdam Criteria. Significantly higher gravidity and parity and more prior miscarriages were observed in mothers with villitis of unknown etiology than in the control and infectious villitis groups. After delivery, placentae were collected and subjected to gross and histological evaluation prior to the selection of archival tissue. Five 10-micron scrolls were cut from each FFPE block, and DNA was isolated using the AllPrep DNA/RNA FFPE Tissue kit. DNA concentration and purity were evaluated by NanoDrop, whereas RNA quality was assessed on a Bioanalyzer. Concerning this clone itself: Its recognized antigen is unknown. Base qualities are not at hand, and no much larger clone is one base apart.

The sample consisted of placental tissue containing maternal and fetal cells. This receptor chain uses TRBV27 and TRBJ1-5, with no confident D gene call. The clonotype comes from a human patient with villitis of unknown etiology; the placental T cells may come from both mother and fetus. In nucleotides, the sequence is TGTGCCAGCAGTTTGTTGAGGGAGGGTCAGCCCCAGCATTTT. Translated, it gives CASSLLREGQPQHF.